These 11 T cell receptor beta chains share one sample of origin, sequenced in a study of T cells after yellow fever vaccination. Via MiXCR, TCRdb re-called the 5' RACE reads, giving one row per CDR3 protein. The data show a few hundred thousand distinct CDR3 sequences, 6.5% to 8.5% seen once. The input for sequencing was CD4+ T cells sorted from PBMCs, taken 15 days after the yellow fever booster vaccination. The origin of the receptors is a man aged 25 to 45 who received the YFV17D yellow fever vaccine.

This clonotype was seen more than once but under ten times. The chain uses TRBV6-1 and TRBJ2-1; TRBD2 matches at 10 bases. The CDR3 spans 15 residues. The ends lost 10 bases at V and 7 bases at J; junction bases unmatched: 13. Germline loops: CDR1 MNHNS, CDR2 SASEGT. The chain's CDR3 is CATEDSGTSDNEQFF. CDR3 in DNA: TGTGCCACGGAGGACTCGGGGACTAGCGATAATGAGCAGTTCTTC.

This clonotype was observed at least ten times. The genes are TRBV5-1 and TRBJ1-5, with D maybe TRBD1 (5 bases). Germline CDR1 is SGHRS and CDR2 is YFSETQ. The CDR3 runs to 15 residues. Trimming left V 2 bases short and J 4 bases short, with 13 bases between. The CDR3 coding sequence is TGCGCCAGCAGCTTTACCGGACAACCGAATCAGCCCCAGCATTTT. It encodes CASSFTGQPNQPQHF.

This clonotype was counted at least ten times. The CDR3 loop reads CASSLRAGQGRKETQYF. CDR3 nucleotide sequence: TGTGCCAGCAGCTTAAGGGCCGGCCAGGGGAGGAAAGAGACCCAGTACTTC. V usage is TRBV7-2 and J usage is TRBJ2-5; D possibly matches TRBD1 or TRBD2 (6 bases each). Germline CDR1 is SGHTA and CDR2 is FQGNSA. Trimming cost V 2 bases and J 3 bases, with 19 bases left between them. The CDR3 extends over 17 amino acids. Drawing the rest from reference TRBV7-2 and TRBJ2-5, the complete variable domain is GAGVSQSPSNKVTEKGKDVELRCDPISGHTALYWYRQSLGQGLEFLIYFQGNSAPDKSGLPSDRFSAERTGGSVSTLTIQRTQQEDSAVYLCASSLRAGQGRKETQYFGPGTRLLVL.

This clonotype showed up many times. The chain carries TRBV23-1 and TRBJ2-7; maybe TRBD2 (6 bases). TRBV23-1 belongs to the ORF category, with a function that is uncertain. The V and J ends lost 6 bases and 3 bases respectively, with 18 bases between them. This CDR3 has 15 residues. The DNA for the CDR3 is TGCGCCAGCAGGCCCCCCGGGACTGGCGTCTACGAGCAGTACTTC. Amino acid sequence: CASRPPGTGVYEQYF.

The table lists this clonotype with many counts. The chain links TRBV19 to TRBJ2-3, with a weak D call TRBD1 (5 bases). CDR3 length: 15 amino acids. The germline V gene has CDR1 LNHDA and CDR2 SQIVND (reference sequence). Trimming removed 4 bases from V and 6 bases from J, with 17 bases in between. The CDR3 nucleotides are TGTGCCAGTAGTACAGGGTTCCTACTAACCGATACGCAGTATTTT. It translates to CASSTGFLLTDTQYF.

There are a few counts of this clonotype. The CDR3 region is CASSLDGVSDTQYF. DNA for the CDR3: TGTGCCAGCAGCTTGGATGGGGTTTCCGATACGCAGTATTTT. The J gene is TRBJ2-3, the V gene TRBV5-6; D gene uncertain. The CDR3 covers 14 residues. V was clipped by 0 bases and J by 6 bases, with 11 bases between them. Germline V lookup: CDR1 SGHDT, CDR2 YYEEEE.

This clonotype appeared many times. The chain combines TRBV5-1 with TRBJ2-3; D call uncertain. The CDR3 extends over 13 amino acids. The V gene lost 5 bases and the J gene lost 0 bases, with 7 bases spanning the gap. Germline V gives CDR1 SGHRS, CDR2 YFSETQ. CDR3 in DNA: TGCGCCAGCAGAACGGGTAGCACAGATACGCAGTATTTT. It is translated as CASRTGSTDTQYF.

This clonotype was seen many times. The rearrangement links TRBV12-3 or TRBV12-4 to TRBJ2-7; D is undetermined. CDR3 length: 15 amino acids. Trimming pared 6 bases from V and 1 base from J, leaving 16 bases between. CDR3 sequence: CASSQRVIGSYEQYF. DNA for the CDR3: TGTGCCAGCAGCCAACGGGTAATCGGATCCTACGAGCAGTACTTC.

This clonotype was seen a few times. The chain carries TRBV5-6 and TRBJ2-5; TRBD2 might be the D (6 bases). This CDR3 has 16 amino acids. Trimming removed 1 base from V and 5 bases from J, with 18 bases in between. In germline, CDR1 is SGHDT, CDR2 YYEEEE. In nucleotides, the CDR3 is TGTGCCAGCAGCTTGAGGGCGGGGACCCACGGTGAGACCCAGTACTTC. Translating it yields CASSLRAGTHGETQYF. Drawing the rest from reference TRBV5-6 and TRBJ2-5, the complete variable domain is DAGVTQSPTHLIKTRGQQVTLRCSPKSGHDTVSWYQQALGQGPQFIFQYYEEEERQRGNFPDRFSGHQFPNYSSELNVNALLLGDSALYLCASSLRAGTHGETQYFGPGTRLLVL.

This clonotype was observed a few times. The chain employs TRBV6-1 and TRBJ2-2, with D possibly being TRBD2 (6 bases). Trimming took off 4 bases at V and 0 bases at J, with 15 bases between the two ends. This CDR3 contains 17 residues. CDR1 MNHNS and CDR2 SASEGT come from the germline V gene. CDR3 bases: TGTGCCAGCAGTGGGCATAGAGGGAGGACGAACACCGGGGAGCTGTTTTTT. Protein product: CASSGHRGRTNTGELFF.

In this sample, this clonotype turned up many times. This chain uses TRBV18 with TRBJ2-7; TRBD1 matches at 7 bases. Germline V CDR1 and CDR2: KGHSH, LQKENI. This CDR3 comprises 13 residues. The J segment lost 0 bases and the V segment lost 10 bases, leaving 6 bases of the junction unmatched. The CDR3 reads CATHQGVSYEQYF. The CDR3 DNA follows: TGTGCCACACATCAGGGGGTCTCCTACGAGCAGTACTTC. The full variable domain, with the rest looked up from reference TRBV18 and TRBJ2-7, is NAGVMQNPRHLVRRRGQEARLRCSPMKGHSHVYWYRQLPEEGLKFMVYLQKENIIDESGMPKERFSAEFPKEGPSILRIQQVVRGDSAAYFCATHQGVSYEQYFGPGTRLTVT.